This is a list of T cell receptor beta chains from one sample in a study of blood T cell repertoires in COVID-19. Sequenced by immunoSEQ multiplex PCR; TCRdb stores in-frame clones only, minus some. The sample records 75,000 to 85,000 clones, about 87% being singletons. Sequencing input: peripheral blood. These receptors originate from a man over 45 with active COVID-19. CDR3s leave out the opening cysteine and the closing phenylalanine or tryptophan. Each record gives: CDR3 protein, J gene, V gene.

CDR3 protein: ASSLWDRGYSNQPQH
J gene: TRBJ1-5
V gene: TRBV7-9

CDR3 protein: ASSLGGTETQY
J gene: TRBJ2-5
V gene: TRBV12-3/TRBV12-4

CDR3 protein: ASSLQRGDYEQY
J gene: TRBJ2-7
V gene: TRBV4-3

CDR3 protein: ASRGTGDSSQPQH
J gene: TRBJ1-5
V gene: TRBV27

CDR3 protein: ASSQEGGSRQQF
J gene: TRBJ2-1
V gene: TRBV4-2

CDR3 protein: ASSLRTGQETQY
J gene: TRBJ2-5
V gene: TRBV18

CDR3 protein: ASSQDGDHHYGYT
J gene: TRBJ1-2
V gene: TRBV4-3

CDR3 protein: ASSPHPGVDYGYT
J gene: TRBJ1-2
V gene: TRBV9

CDR3 protein: ASSPRIGDTGELF
J gene: TRBJ2-2
V gene: TRBV7-3

CDR3 protein: ASSSTSLRGADTQY
J gene: TRBJ2-3
V gene: TRBV5-5

CDR3 protein: AWVERSSGANVLT
J gene: TRBJ2-6
V gene: TRBV30

CDR3 protein: ASSSDRGLPQRNTEAF
J gene: TRBJ1-1
V gene: TRBV28

CDR3 protein: SVEDLGDSSSYNEQF
J gene: TRBJ2-1
V gene: TRBV29-1

CDR3 protein: AWSQLGRGETEAF
J gene: TRBJ1-1
V gene: TRBV30

CDR3 protein: ASSPQETFYEQY
J gene: TRBJ2-7
V gene: TRBV18

CDR3 protein: ASSYPGTGQNEQY
J gene: TRBJ2-7
V gene: TRBV6-2/TRBV6-3

CDR3 protein: ASSQSRRTNYGYT
J gene: TRBJ1-2
V gene: TRBV4-3

CDR3 protein: ATSEAGTPYNEQF
J gene: TRBJ2-1
V gene: TRBV24-1

CDR3 protein: ASSQGGAYLTQY
J gene: TRBJ2-5
V gene: TRBV4-3

CDR3 protein: ASSARGGLSDTQY
J gene: TRBJ2-3
V gene: TRBV25-1

CDR3 protein: ASSPRLAGDYNEQF
J gene: TRBJ2-1
V gene: TRBV4-2

CDR3 protein: ASGLMLTGATNTEAF
J gene: TRBJ1-1
V gene: TRBV12-5

CDR3 protein: ASSQNPYRSHGTDTQY
J gene: TRBJ2-3
V gene: TRBV4-3

CDR3 protein: ATESLTDTQY
J gene: TRBJ2-3
V gene: TRBV24-1

CDR3 protein: ASSAETGPYEQY
J gene: TRBJ2-7
V gene: TRBV5-6

CDR3 protein: ASSPIAGDEQY
J gene: TRBJ2-7
V gene: TRBV6-5

CDR3 protein: AWTRQSGEYYGYT
J gene: TRBJ1-2
V gene: TRBV30

CDR3 protein: ASSMRQGLSNSPLH
J gene: TRBJ1-6
V gene: TRBV7-2

CDR3 protein: AWSDGTGDYGYT
J gene: TRBJ1-2
V gene: TRBV30

CDR3 protein: ASSFDTYNSPLH
J gene: TRBJ1-6
V gene: TRBV5-1

CDR3 protein: ASSLITRGEQY
J gene: TRBJ2-7
V gene: TRBV5-1

CDR3 protein: ASSVDGYGYT
J gene: TRBJ1-2
V gene: TRBV9

CDR3 protein: ASSQYRGREDYGYT
J gene: TRBJ1-2
V gene: TRBV7-8

CDR3 protein: ASSLRGSYNEQF
J gene: TRBJ2-1
V gene: TRBV5-6

CDR3 protein: ATSDPSGGAYNEQF
J gene: TRBJ2-1
V gene: TRBV24-1

CDR3 protein: ASSQVGEKETQY
J gene: TRBJ2-5
V gene: TRBV4-1

CDR3 protein: ASSLVLAGDGEQF
J gene: TRBJ2-1
V gene: TRBV5-5

CDR3 protein: ASSYSMGVAVR
J gene: TRBJ1-5
V gene: TRBV6-2/TRBV6-3

CDR3 protein: ASRSGQGSEAF
J gene: TRBJ1-1
V gene: TRBV28

CDR3 protein: ASSLRSISYNEQF
J gene: TRBJ2-1
V gene: TRBV7-2

CDR3 protein: ATSRDEGGSGDNEQF
J gene: TRBJ2-1
V gene: TRBV15